This TCR beta chain was documented in a study of T cell repertoires in cytomegalovirus infection. CDR3 length: 15 residues. Germline V gene data show CDR1 as LNHDA and CDR2 as SQIVND (reference sequence). Trimming cost V 1 base and J 3 bases, with 11 bases left between them. Each CDR3 protein gets one entry after TCRdb re-called the reads with MiXCR. This sample has about 830,000 distinct CDR3 sequences, with around a third found just once. To note about this clonotype: The antigen remains unidentified.

Source: cultured CD8+ T cells from PBMCs, taken from culture after CMV antigen stimulation. This sequence was found in a human donor in good health (CMV status not recorded). Some clones in this sample may be carry-over from other donors' samples. The chain carries TRBV19 and TRBJ2-3; a possible D gene is TRBD1 (6 bases). DNA for the CDR3: TGTGCCAGTAGTATAGTTGGCAGGGGAACAGATACGCAGTATTTT. As protein: CASSIVGRGTDTQYF. Combining the CDR3 with reference TRBV19 and TRBJ2-3 gives the whole variable domain DGGITQSPKYLFRKEGQNVTLSCEQNLNHDAMYWYRQDPGQGLRLIYYSQIVNDFQKGDIAEGYSVSREKKESFPLTVTSAQKNPTAFYLCASSIVGRGTDTQYFGPGTRLTVL.